The present T cell receptor (beta chain) was sequenced within a study of a mutant IDH1 vaccine in newly diagnosed glioma. CDR3 length: 18 amino acids. CDR1 SGHVS and CDR2 FQNEAQ come from the germline V gene. The V gene end was trimmed by 2 bases and the J gene end by 7 bases; junction bases not matched to a gene: 18. Generated by immunoSEQ multiplex PCR, the TCRdb table keeps only in-frame clones and is missing some. The sample holds tens of thousands of clones, approximately 79% seen once. Details on this clone: Its antigen is currently unknown.

The sample's time point: week 5, during vaccination. Vaccination used 300 ug of mutant IDH1 20-mer peptide per dose, with topical imiquimod. This TCR was sampled from a woman aged 18-30 years with glioma. Some clones in this sample may be carry-over from other donors' samples. Sequencing used PBMCs, obtained from a glioma patient whose treatment included an IDH1 peptide vaccine. This chain connects TRBV7-8 to TRBJ1-1, with 8 bases that match TRBD1. In nucleotides, the CDR3 is TGTGCCAGCAGCTTAAAGGTTCCGACAGGGGAGGGGGTTCGTGAAGCTTTCTTT. As protein: CASSLKVPTGEGVREAFF.